This T cell receptor beta chain was observed in a study of spatial heterogeneity in lung cancer. Looking at the study overall: Detected beta-chain sequences consistently exceeded alpha-chain sequences.

TCRdb re-derived calls from the 5' RACE reads in MiXCR, one entry per CDR3 protein. The sample has 20,000 to 25,000 distinct CDR3 sequences; around 4.3% are singletons. Time point of the sample: sample taken at primary tumor resection. Whole RNA came from tumor, nontumor lung or frozen PBMC and was sequenced without being sorted. V lost 2 bases, J lost 4 bases, and 3 bases stayed unmatched. This CDR3 spans 14 amino acids. Germline loops: CDR1 MNHEY, CDR2 SMNVEV (reference sequence). This clonotype was seen only a few times. The V gene is TRBV27, the J gene TRBJ2-7, with 9 positions matching TRBD1. The starting material was PBMCs, obtained at surgery. The sequence was obtained from a male donor with early-stage non-small cell lung cancer. This CDR3 reads CASSLLGQGYEQYF. For the CDR3, the DNA is TGTGCCAGCAGTTTACTAGGACAGGGGTACGAGCAGTACTTC.